This TCR beta chain was obtained from a study of control samples from healthy donors and cancer patients. Using immunoSEQ multiplex PCR, the repertoire was profiled, and TCRdb retains in-frame clones only, with some absent. This table has roughly 120,000 clones, approximately 90% appearing once. The germline CDR1 and CDR2 sequences are SGHTA and FQGNSA. CDR3 length: 14 residues. Trimming stripped 2 bases from V and 4 bases from J, with 11 bases between. This receptor was obtained from a woman in her fifties or sixties in good health. The material sequenced was blood. The gene calls are TRBV7-2 and TRBJ2-5, with D tentatively TRBD1 or TRBD2 (6 bases each). For the CDR3, the DNA is TGTGCCAGCAGCTTATTCGGGGGCGGAGAGACCCAGTACTTC. Its protein is CASSLFGGGETQYF.